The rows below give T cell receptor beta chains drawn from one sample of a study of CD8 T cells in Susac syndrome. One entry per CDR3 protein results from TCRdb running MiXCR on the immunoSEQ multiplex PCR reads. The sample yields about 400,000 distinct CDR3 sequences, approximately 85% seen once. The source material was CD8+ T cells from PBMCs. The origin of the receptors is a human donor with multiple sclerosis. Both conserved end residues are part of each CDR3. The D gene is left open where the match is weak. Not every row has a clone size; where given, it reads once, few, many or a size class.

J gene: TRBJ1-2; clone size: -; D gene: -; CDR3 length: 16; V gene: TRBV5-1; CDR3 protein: CASSLDDLTVNRGYTF; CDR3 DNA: TGCGCCAGCAGCTTGGACGATTTGACAGTGAATCGAGGCTACACCTTC
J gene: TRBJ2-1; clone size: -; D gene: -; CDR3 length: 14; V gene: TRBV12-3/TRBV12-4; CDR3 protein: CASSPRDGGNEQFF; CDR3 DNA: TGTGCCAGCAGTCCGCGGGACGGTGGGAATGAGCAGTTCTTC
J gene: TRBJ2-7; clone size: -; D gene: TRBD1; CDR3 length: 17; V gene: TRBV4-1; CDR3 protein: CASSQGGADRGPYEQYF; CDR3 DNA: TGCGCCAGCAGCCAAGGCGGCGCGGACAGGGGGCCCTACGAGCAGTACTTC
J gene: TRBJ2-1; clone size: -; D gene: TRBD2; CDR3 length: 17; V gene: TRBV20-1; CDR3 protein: CSARDGAAGGPQNEQFF; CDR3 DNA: TGCAGTGCTAGAGATGGTGCAGCGGGAGGGCCGCAGAATGAGCAGTTCTTC
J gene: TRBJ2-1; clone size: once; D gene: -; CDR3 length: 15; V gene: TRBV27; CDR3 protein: CASSYGGSNYNEQFF; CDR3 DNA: TGTGCCAGCAGCTATGGGGGTAGTAACTACAATGAGCAGTTCTTC
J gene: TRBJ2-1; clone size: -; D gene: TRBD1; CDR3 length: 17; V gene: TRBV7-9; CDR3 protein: CASSSTDRGLSYNEQFF; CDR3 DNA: TGTGCCAGCAGTTCCACTGACAGGGGGCTTTCCTACAATGAGCAGTTCTTC
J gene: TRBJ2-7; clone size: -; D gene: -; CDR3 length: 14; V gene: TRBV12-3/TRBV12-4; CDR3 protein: CASSWRPVGYEQYF; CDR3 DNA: TGTGCCAGCAGTTGGCGGCCCGTAGGTTACGAGCAGTACTTC
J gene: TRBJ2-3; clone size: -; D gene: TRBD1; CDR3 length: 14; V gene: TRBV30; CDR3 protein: CAWGGQGAEDTQYF; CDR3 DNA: TGTGCCTGGGGGGGGCAGGGGGCTGAAGATACGCAGTATTTT
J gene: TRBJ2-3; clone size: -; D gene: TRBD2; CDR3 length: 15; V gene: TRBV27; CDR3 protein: CASNTRGLATDTQYF; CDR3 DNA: TGTGCCAGCAATACCAGAGGACTAGCGACAGATACGCAGTATTTT
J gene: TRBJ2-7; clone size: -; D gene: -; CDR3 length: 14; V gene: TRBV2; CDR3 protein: CASRGTTGSYEQYF; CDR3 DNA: TGTGCCAGCAGAGGAACTACAGGGTCCTACGAGCAGTACTTC
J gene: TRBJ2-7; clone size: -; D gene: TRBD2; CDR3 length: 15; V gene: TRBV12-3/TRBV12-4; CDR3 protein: CASSSWLAGNYEQYF; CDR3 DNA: TGTGCCAGCAGCTCCTGGCTAGCGGGAAATTACGAGCAGTACTTC
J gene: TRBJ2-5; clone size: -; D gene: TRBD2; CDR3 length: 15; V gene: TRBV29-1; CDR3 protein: CSVEGAGRHQETQYF; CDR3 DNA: TGCAGCGTTGAGGGAGCGGGGAGACACCAAGAGACCCAGTACTTC
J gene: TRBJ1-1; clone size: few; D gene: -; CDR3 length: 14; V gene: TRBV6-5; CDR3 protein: CASSYSPGGTEAFF; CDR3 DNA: TGTGCCAGCAGTTACTCGCCTGGGGGCACTGAAGCTTTCTTT
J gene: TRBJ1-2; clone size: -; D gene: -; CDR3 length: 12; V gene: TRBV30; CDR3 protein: CALTGTLRGYTF; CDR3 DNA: TGTGCCTTGACCGGGACCCTAAGAGGCTACACCTTC
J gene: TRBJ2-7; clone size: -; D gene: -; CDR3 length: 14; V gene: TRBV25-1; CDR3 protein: CASSESRQAYEQYF; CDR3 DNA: TGTGCCAGCAGTGAATCCCGCCAGGCCTACGAGCAGTACTTC
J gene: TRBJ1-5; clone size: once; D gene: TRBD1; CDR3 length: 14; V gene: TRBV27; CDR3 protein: CASSWGQATQPQHF; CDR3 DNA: TGTGCCAGCAGTTGGGGACAGGCTACTCAGCCCCAGCATTTT
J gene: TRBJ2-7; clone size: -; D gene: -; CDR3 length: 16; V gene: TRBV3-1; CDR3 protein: CASSPGAQDRDYEQYF; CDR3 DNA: TGTGCCAGCAGCCCCGGGGCTCAGGACAGAGACTACGAGCAGTACTTC
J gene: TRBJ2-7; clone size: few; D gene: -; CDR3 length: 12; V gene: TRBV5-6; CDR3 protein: CASSLLAYEQYF; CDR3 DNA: TGTGCCAGCAGCTTGCTGGCCTACGAGCAGTACTTC
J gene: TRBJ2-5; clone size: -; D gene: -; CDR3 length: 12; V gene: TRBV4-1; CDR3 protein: CASSQDRETQYF; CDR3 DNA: TGTGCCAGCAGCCAAGATAGGGAGACCCAGTACTTC
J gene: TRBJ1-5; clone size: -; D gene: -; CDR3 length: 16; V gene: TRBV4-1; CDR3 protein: CASSPAGLSRDQPQHF; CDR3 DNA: TGCGCCAGCAGCCCAGCCGGTCTGAGCCGCGATCAGCCCCAGCATTTT
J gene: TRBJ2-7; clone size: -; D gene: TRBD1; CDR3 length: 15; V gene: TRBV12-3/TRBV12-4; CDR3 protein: CASSQTGQATYEQYF; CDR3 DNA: TGTGCCAGCAGCCAAACGGGACAGGCTACCTACGAGCAGTACTTC
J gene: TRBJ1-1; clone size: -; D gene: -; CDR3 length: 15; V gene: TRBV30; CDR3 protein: CAWSYDKGGNTEAFF; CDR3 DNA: TGTGCCTGGAGTTACGACAAGGGGGGGAACACTGAAGCTTTCTTT
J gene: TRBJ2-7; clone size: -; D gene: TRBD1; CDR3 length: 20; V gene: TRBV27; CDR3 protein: CASSPHWGDRVLFGRGEQYF; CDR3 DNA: TGTGCCAGCAGTCCACACTGGGGGGACAGGGTCTTGTTTGGTCGAGGCGAGCAGTACTTC
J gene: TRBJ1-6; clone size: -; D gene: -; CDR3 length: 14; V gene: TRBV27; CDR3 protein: CASTQSFYNSPLHF; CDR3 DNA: TGTGCCAGCACCCAGAGTTTCTATAATTCACCCCTCCACTTT
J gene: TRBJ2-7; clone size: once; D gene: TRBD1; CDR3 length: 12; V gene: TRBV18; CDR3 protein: CASSPWDSEQYF; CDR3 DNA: TGTGCCAGCTCACCATGGGACAGCGAGCAGTACTTC
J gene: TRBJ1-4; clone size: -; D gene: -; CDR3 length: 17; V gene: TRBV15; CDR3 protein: CATSRDPLRGMDEKLFF; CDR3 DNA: TGTGCCACCAGCAGAGATCCCCTAAGAGGGATGGATGAAAAACTGTTTTTT
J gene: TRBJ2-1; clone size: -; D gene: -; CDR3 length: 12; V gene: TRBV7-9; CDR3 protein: CASSPDSSEQFF; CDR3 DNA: TGTGCCAGCAGCCCAGATAGCAGCGAGCAGTTCTTC
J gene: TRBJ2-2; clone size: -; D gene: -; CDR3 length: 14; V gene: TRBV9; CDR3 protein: CASSVEMNTGELFF; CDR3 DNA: TGTGCCAGCAGCGTAGAGATGAACACCGGGGAGCTGTTTTTT
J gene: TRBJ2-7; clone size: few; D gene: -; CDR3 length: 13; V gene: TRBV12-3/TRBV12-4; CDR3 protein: CASSLGAIYEQYF; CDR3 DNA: TGTGCCAGCAGTTTAGGGGCTATCTACGAGCAGTACTTC
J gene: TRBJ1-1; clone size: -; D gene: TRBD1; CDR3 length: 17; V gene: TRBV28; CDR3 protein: CASSQYTGGMRNTEAFF; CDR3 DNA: TGTGCCAGCAGCCAATATACAGGGGGTATGAGAAACACTGAAGCTTTCTTT
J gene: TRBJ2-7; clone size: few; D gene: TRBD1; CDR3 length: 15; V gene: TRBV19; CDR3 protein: CATRPGQGYSYEQYF; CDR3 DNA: TGTGCCACCCGCCCGGGACAGGGATACTCCTACGAGCAGTACTTC
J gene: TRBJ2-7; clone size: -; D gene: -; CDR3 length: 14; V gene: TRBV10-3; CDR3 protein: CAISEVAGDYEQYF; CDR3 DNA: TGTGCCATCAGTGAGGTGGCAGGAGACTACGAGCAGTACTTC
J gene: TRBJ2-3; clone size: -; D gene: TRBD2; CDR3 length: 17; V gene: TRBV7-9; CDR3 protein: CASSSGLAGEYTDTQYF; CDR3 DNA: TGTGCCAGCAGCTCGGGACTAGCGGGGGAGTACACAGATACGCAGTATTTT
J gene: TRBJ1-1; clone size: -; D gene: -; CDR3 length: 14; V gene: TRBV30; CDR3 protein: CACTSQGLGTEAFF; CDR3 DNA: TGTGCCTGCACAAGCCAGGGGCTGGGCACTGAAGCTTTCTTT
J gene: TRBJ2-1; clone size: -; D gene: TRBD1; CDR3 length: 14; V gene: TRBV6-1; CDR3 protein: CASTPTGPNNEQFF; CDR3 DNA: TGTGCCAGCACTCCGACAGGGCCAAACAATGAGCAGTTCTTC
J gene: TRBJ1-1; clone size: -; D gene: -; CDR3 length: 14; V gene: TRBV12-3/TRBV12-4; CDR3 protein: CASSYSDGNTEAFF; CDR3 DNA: TGTGCCAGCAGCTACTCGGACGGGAACACTGAAGCTTTCTTT
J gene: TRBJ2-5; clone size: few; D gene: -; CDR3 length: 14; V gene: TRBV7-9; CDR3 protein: CASSARLLEETQYF; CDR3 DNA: TGTGCCAGCAGCGCACGACTGTTAGAGGAGACCCAGTACTTC
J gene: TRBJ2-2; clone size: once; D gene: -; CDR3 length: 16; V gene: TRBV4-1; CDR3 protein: CASSQGSGKGTGELFF; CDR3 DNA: TGCGCCAGCAGCCAAGGGTCAGGGAAGGGCACCGGGGAGCTGTTTTTT
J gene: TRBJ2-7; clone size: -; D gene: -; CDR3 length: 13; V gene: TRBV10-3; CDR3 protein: CAISGGPTYEQYF; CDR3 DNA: TGTGCCATCAGTGGTGGGCCTACCTACGAGCAGTACTTC
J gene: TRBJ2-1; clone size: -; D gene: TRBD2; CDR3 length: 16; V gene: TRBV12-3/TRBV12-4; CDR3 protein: CASSFSTSGVGAEQFF; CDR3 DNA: TGTGCCAGCAGTTTCTCGACTAGCGGGGTGGGGGCTGAGCAGTTCTTC
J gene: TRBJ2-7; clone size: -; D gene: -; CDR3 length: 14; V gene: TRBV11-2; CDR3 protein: CASSLVSLVYEQYF; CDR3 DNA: TGTGCCAGCAGCTTAGTTAGTCTTGTTTACGAGCAGTACTTC
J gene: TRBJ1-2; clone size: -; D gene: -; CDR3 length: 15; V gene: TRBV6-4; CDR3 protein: CASSPNRGVNYGYTF; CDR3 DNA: TGTGCCAGCAGCCCGAATCGCGGGGTTAACTATGGCTACACCTTC
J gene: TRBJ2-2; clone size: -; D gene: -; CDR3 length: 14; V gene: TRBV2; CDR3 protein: CASTLDSETGELFF; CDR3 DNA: TGTGCCAGCACCCTGGACAGTGAGACCGGGGAGCTGTTTTTT
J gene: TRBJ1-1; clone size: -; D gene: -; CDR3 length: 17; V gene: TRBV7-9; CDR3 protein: CASSLDGGRSLNTEAFF; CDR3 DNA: TGTGCCAGCAGCTTAGATGGGGGCAGGAGCCTGAACACTGAAGCTTTCTTT
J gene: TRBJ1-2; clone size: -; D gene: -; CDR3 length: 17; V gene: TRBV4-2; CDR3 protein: CASSQPQDSANLYGYTF; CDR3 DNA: TGTGCCAGCAGCCAACCGCAGGACTCTGCCAACCTCTATGGCTACACCTTC
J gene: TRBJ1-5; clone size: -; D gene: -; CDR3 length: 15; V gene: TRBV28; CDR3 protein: CASNLVGGINQPQHF; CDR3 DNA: TGTGCCAGCAACCTCGTCGGGGGAATCAATCAGCCCCAGCATTTT
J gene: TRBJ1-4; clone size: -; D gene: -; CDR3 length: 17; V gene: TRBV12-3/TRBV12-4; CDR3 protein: CASSLSLDSWANEKLFF; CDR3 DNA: TGTGCCAGCAGTTTATCACTGGACAGTTGGGCTAATGAAAAACTGTTTTTT
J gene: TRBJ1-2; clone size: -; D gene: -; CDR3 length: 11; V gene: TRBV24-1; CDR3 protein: CATSDSGGYTF; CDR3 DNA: TGTGCCACCAGTGATTCAGGGGGCTACACCTTC
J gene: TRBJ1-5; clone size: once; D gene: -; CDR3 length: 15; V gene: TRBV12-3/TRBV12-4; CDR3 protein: CASSTKDGFNQPQHF; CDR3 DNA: TGTGCCAGCAGCACCAAGGACGGGTTCAATCAGCCCCAGCATTTT
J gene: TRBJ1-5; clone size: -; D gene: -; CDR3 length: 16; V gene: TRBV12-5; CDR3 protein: CASGLALAPLNQPQHF; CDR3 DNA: TGTGCTAGTGGTTTGGCTCTGGCCCCACTTAATCAGCCCCAGCATTTT
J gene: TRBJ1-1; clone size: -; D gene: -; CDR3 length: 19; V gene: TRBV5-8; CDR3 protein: CASSFGGVLGRRSDTEAFF; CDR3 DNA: TGTGCCAGCAGCTTTGGCGGGGTCCTCGGTAGGCGGTCAGACACTGAAGCTTTCTTT
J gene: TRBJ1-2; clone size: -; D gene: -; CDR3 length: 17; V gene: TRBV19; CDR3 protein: CASSTSPGSKLDYGYTF; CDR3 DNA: TGTGCCAGTAGTACCTCGCCCGGCAGCAAATTGGACTATGGCTACACCTTC
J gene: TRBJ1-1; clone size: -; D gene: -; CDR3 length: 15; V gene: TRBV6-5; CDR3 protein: CASSLRDTIYTEAFF; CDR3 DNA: TGTGCCAGCAGTTTAAGGGACACCATTTACACTGAAGCTTTCTTT
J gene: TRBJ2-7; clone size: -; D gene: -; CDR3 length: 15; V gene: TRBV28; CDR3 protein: CASSPRALPSYEQYF; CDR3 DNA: TGTGCCAGCAGTCCTAGGGCGTTACCCTCCTACGAGCAGTACTTC
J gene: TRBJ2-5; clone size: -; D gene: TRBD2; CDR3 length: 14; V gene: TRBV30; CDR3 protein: CAWSATSGAETQYF; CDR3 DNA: TGTGCCTGGAGTGCGACTAGCGGGGCAGAGACCCAGTACTTC